This entry lists 19 T cell receptor beta chains sequenced from one sample in a study of blood T cells in healthy people across ages. Through a sample-barcoded 5' primer and a J-beta primer mix, a second PCR was run for roughly 6 to 11 cycles. TCRdb recomputed calls from the 5' RACE reads with MiXCR, one row per CDR3 protein. The table includes some 1,500,000 distinct CDR3 sequences, 42% detected once. The sequencing input was blood. All receptors come from a woman aged 18-35 years in good health.

This clonotype appeared a few times. This chain joins TRBV20-1 and TRBJ2-1; D unclear. The CDR3 has 14 residues. The V end was cut by 3 bases, the J end by 3 bases, with 12 bases between. In germline, CDR1 is DFQATT, CDR2 SNEGSKA (reference sequence). The CDR3 here is CSASPEIDYNEQFF. DNA of the CDR3: TGCAGTGCTAGCCCCGAGATAGACTACAATGAGCAGTTCTTC.

This clonotype has more than one count but fewer than ten. The chain recombines TRBV7-2 with TRBJ1-2; 7 nucleotides align to TRBD1. Trimming cost V 5 bases and J 9 bases; bases outside gene matches: 12. CDR1 and CDR2 from the germline V gene are SGHTA and FQGNSA. CDR3 length: 14 amino acids. CDR3 residues: CASSPISQGERYTF. CDR3 nucleotides: TGTGCCAGCAGCCCAATATCGCAGGGGGAGCGCTACACCTTC.

This clonotype was observed a few times. In DNA, the CDR3 is TGTGCCAGCAGCCTGGGACAGGGGGCTTGGACTGAAGCTTTCTTT. Translation: CASSLGQGAWTEAFF. The V call is TRBV11-2, the J call TRBJ1-1; 12 bases match TRBD1. The CDR3 consists of 15 residues. Germline V gene data show CDR1 as SGHAT and CDR2 as FQNNGV. V trimming: 5 bases; J trimming: 5 bases; junction bases outside the gene matches: 6.

This chain uses TRBV10-3 with TRBJ2-1; D tentatively fits TRBD1 or TRBD2 (6 bases each). The CDR3 contains 14 residues. Germline-derived CDR1 and CDR2 are ENHRY and SYGVKD. V lost 7 bases and J 7 bases, leaving 17 bases between the germline ends. CDR3 loop: CAIKEGGLSNEQFF. DNA of the CDR3: TGTGCCATCAAAGAAGGGGGGCTATCAAATGAGCAGTTCTTC.

The rearrangement joins TRBV11-1 to TRBJ2-7; weak D call: TRBD1 (6 bases). The V gene lost 6 bases and the J gene lost 5 bases, with 14 bases spanning the gap. Per the germline V gene, CDR1 is SGHAT and CDR2 is FQDESV (reference sequence). The CDR3 is made up of 13 amino acids. This CDR3 is CASSLTGTHEQYF. DNA for the CDR3: TGTGCCAGCAGTTTAACAGGGACCCACGAGCAGTACTTC.

This clonotype was seen only a few times. The chain links TRBV5-1 to TRBJ2-7; no clear D gene. This CDR3 spans 15 amino acids. The germline CDR1 and CDR2 sequences are SGHRS and YFSETQ. V was pared by 0 bases and J by 4 bases, with 14 bases between. CDR3 DNA: TGCGCCAGCAGCTTGGAACCCGGGTTCAGGTACGAGCAGTACTTC. Its translation: CASSLEPGFRYEQYF.

This clonotype was counted only a few times. CDR3 sequence: CSAGGAGGYNEQFF. CDR3 sequence (DNA): TGCAGTGCTGGAGGAGCGGGGGGGTACAATGAGCAGTTCTTC. The chain is built from TRBV20-1 and TRBJ2-1; 10 positions match TRBD2. The CDR3 spans 14 residues. Germline V lookup: CDR1 DFQATT, CDR2 SNEGSKA (reference sequence). The V gene end was trimmed by 5 bases and the J gene end by 4 bases; junction bases not matched to a gene: 5.

The chain is built from TRBV7-2 and TRBJ1-5; D unclear. CDR3 length: 13 amino acids. Trimming pared 5 bases from V and 8 bases from J, leaving 13 bases between. Germline values: CDR1 SGHTA, CDR2 FQGNSA. The CDR3 loop is CASSGASLKPQHF. The DNA of the CDR3 is TGTGCCAGCAGCGGAGCATCTTTGAAGCCCCAGCATTTT. Looking up the rest from reference TRBV7-2 and TRBJ1-5 gives the full variable domain: GAGVSQSPSNKVTEKGKDVELRCDPISGHTALYWYRQSLGQGLEFLIYFQGNSAPDKSGLPSDRFSAERTGGSVSTLTIQRTQQEDSAVYLCASSGASLKPQHFGDGTRLSIL.

J is TRBJ2-3 and V is TRBV28, with 8 bases aligning to TRBD2. Germline CDR1 is MDHEN and CDR2 is SYDVKM. This CDR3 region has 17 residues. J lost 6 bases, V lost 4 bases, and 15 bases had no gene match. Written as DNA, the CDR3 is TGTGCCAGCAGTTCCTGGGGTGTTAGGCGGGAGGCGGATACGCAGTATTTT. Translating it yields CASSSWGVRREADTQYF.

This chain joins TRBV29-1 and TRBJ2-3, with TRBD2 matching over 10 bases. The CDR3 sequence is 16 residues long. Per the germline V gene, CDR1 is SQVTM and CDR2 is ANQGSEA. V lost 6 bases, J lost 2 bases, and 11 bases stayed unmatched. The CDR3: CSVDDLAGESTDTQYF. The DNA for the CDR3 is TGCAGCGTCGACGACCTAGCGGGGGAGTCCACAGATACGCAGTATTTT.

The CDR3 loop reads CASSLSLKNTEAFF. The CDR3, as DNA: TGTGCCAGCAGTTTATCGTTAAAGAACACTGAAGCTTTCTTT. The chain employs TRBV27 and TRBJ1-1; the D is unclear. This CDR3 has 14 residues. Trimming removed 0 bases at V and 1 base at J, with 6 bases between. From germline, CDR1 is MNHEY and CDR2 SMNVEV (reference sequence).

This chain links TRBV20-1 with TRBJ2-1; TRBD2 aligns across 10 bases. CDR1 is DFQATT and CDR2 is SNEGSKA in the germline V gene (reference sequence). The CDR3 consists of 15 residues. V shed 3 bases and J 7 bases; nucleotides not matched to a gene: 9. The DNA for the CDR3 is TGCAGTGCTAGGGCTAGCGGGAGTAGTAGTAATGAGCAGTTCTTC. This codes for CSARASGSSSNEQFF.

This chain connects TRBV9 to TRBJ2-3; TRBD2 is a possible D gene (6 bases). The CDR3 length is 13 residues. Trimming took 3 bases from V and 8 from J, leaving 13 bases between them. Germline V gene data show CDR1 as SGDLS and CDR2 as YYNGEE. The CDR3 DNA follows: TGTGCCAGCAGCGGTACGGGAGAGGGTACGCAGTATTTT. It codes for CASSGTGEGTQYF.

This clonotype was detected only once. A much more abundant neighbour one base away suggests this may be a read error. The CDR3 loop is CASSRQDFYGYTF. The CDR3 DNA reads as TGTGCCAGCAGCCGACAGGACTTCTATGGCTACACCTTC. This chain uses TRBV6-1 with TRBJ1-2; tentatively, D is TRBD1 (6 bases). Deletions cut 6 bases from V and 4 bases from J, with 12 bases between. The CDR3 is 13 residues long. Germline loops: CDR1 MNHNS, CDR2 SASEGT.

In the case of this clonotype: One junction end does not reproduce the germline sequence, and a read error may be involved. Here the CDR3 reads CASGIQAGTTDTQYF. In DNA form, the CDR3 reads TGTGCCAGCGGAATCCAGGCAGGAACCACAGACACGCAGTATTTT. The gene calls are TRBV6-1 and TRBJ2-3, with unresolved D. CDR1 and CDR2 (germline): MNHNS, SASEGT. The CDR3 is 15 amino acids.

V is TRBV7-9 and J is TRBJ1-2, with D maybe TRBD1 (5 bases). Germline-derived CDR1 and CDR2 are SEHNR and FQNEAQ (reference sequence). This CDR3 region has 13 residues. The V and J ends lost 5 bases and 6 bases respectively, with 13 bases between them. DNA of the CDR3: TGTGCCAGCAGCCGAAATGAAGGGGATGGCTACACCTTC. Its protein is CASSRNEGDGYTF. The variable domain in full, completed from reference TRBV7-9 and TRBJ1-2, reads DTGVSQNPRHKITKRGQNVTFRCDPISEHNRLYWYRQTLGQGPEFLTYFQNEAQLEKSRLLSDRFSAERPKGSFSTLEIQRTEQGDSAMYLCASSRNEGDGYTFGSGTRLTVV.

The CDR3 sequence: CASTLFPPDTQYF. The CDR3 DNA reads TGTGCCAGCACTTTGTTTCCCCCAGATACGCAGTATTTT. The genes are TRBV2 and TRBJ2-3; no clear D. The germline gives CDR1 SNHLY, CDR2 FYNNEI. This CDR3 comprises 13 residues. Trimming removed 7 bases from V and 4 bases from J, with 12 bases in between.

This clonotype has just one count. Possible read error: a much larger clone is one base away. The chain links TRBV6-6 to TRBJ2-1; D gene ambiguous. With 4 bases removed from V and 5 bases from J, the gap between germline ends came to 9 bases. CDR1 and CDR2 (germline): MNHNY, SVGAGI (reference sequence). The CDR3 covers 13 residues. This CDR3 reads CASSSARNNEQFF. As DNA, the CDR3 is TGTGCCAGCAGTTCGGCCCGGAACAATGAGCAGTTCTTC.

In this sample, this clonotype turned up a few times. The chain has TRBV5-1 and TRBJ2-1; 11 bases are a match to TRBD1. The CDR3 extends over 16 amino acids. Germline V gene lookup returns CDR1 SGHRS and CDR2 YFSETQ. V dropped 4 bases and J dropped 7; count of bases not matched to a gene: 10. The CDR3 region has the DNA TGCGCCAGCAGCCCCCTTGGGGACAGGGGGACGAATGAGCAGTTCTTC. It specifies CASSPLGDRGTNEQFF.